The text below deals with one T cell receptor (beta chain). Its matching antigen is unknown. The data belong to a study of T cells in Graves' hyperthyroidism and ophthalmopathy. The TCR beta CDR3 regions underwent amplification using RNA transcripts as the source. Primed by the HTBI set, a first-round RT-PCR was run on the TCR CDR3. TCRdb passed the multiplex PCR reads through MiXCR, listing each CDR3 protein once. This table has about 640,000 distinct CDR3 sequences, less than 25% appearing once. Study-level results: Progression to ophthalmopathy was predicted a median of 6.5 months early.

The germline V gene encodes CDR1 SGHTA and CDR2 FQGNSA. CDR3 length: 15 amino acids. The trim removed 7 bases at V and 6 bases at J, leaving 11 bases unmatched. The chain is built from TRBV7-2 and TRBJ2-1, with 8 nucleotides matching TRBD2. This TCR came from a man aged 25-40 years with Graves' ophthalmopathy. The specimen was blood. For the CDR3, the DNA is TGTGCCAGCACCCGGCGGGGGGAGGGATTCAATGAGCAGTTCTTC. Encoded protein: CASTRRGEGFNEQFF.